This record covers a single TCR beta chain. No cognate antigen has been identified for it. No much larger clone exists at a distance of one base, and base qualities are not known. The data stem from a study of T cell changes during pregnancy in multiple sclerosis (dated by TCRdb to between 2019 and 2020). Background on the whole study: The study looked at changes in the T cell repertoire across pregnancy in women with multiple sclerosis.

Receptor libraries were prepared by the immunoSEQ multiplex PCR assay. Imported from immuneACCESS, the table was reduced by TCRdb to in-frame sequences with V and J called. These copies leave out some clones; in studies compared against another copy, an unresolved V gene accounts for under half, and the cause of the remainder is not known. The sample has 60,000 to 65,000 clones on record, roughly 87% of them singletons. In total, the top ten clones hold more than 2% of the sample. The sample here was peripheral blood, taken in the second trimester of pregnancy. This receptor was identified in a female donor in good health, enrolled as a control in a pregnancy study.

The nucleotides read TGTGCCAGCAGTGAAGCGGGAGTTTACTCCTACGAGCAGTACTTC. Its protein is CASSEAGVYSYEQYF. The rearrangement combines TRBV25-1 with TRBJ2-7; TRBD2 matches 7 bases in the middle. Trimming leaves V shorter by 2 bases and J shorter by 0 bases, with the junction holding 4 bases beyond the gene matches. The germline V gene encodes CDR1 MGHDK and CDR2 SYGVNS. The CDR3 sequence holds 15 residues, the cysteine and phenylalanine included. Left in the record is the CDR3 DNA by itself, 45 bases read in frame from the first base.